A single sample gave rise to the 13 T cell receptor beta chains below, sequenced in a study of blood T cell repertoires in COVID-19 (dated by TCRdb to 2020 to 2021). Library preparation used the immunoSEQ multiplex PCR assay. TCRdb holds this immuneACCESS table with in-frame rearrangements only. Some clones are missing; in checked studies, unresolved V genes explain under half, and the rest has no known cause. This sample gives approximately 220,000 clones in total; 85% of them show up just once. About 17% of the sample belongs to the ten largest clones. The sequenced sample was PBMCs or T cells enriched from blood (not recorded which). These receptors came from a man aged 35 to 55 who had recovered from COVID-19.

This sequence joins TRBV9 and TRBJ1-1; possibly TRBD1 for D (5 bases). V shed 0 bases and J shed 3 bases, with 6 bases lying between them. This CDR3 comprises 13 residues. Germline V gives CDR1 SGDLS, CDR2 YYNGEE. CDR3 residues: CASSVGGDTEAFF. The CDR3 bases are TGTGCCAGCAGCGTAGGGGGGGACACTGAAGCTTTCTTT. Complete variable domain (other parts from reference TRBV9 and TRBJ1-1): DSGVTQTPKHLITATGQRVTLRCSPRSGDLSVYWYQQSLDQGLQFLIQYYNGEERAKGNILERFSAQQFPDLHSELNLSSLELGDSALYFCASSVGGDTEAFFGQGTRLTVV.

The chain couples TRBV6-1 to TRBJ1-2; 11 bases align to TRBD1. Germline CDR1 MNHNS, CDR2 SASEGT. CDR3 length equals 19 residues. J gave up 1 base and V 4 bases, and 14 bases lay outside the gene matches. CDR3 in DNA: TGTGCCAGCAGTGCGAAACCGGGACAGGGGGTCGGAGGTAACTATGGCTACACCTTC. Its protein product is CASSAKPGQGVGGNYGYTF.

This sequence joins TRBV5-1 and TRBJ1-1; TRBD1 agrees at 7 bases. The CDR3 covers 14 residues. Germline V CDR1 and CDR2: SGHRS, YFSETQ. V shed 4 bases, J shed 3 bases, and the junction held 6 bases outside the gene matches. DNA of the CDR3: TGCGCCAGCAGCCCGGGACAGAGTTACACTGAAGCTTTCTTT. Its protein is CASSPGQSYTEAFF. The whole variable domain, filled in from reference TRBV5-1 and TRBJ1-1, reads KAGVTQTPRYLIKTRGQQVTLSCSPISGHRSVSWYQQTPGQGLQFLFEYFSETQRNKGNFPGRFSGRQFSNSRSEMNVSTLELGDSALYLCASSPGQSYTEAFFGQGTRLTVV.

The CDR3 bases are TGTGCCAGTGCGACAGGGAGATCCTACGAGCAGTACTTC. It codes for CASATGRSYEQYF. V usage is TRBV12-3 or TRBV12-4 and J usage is TRBJ2-7; 7 positions agree with TRBD1. The CDR3 is 13 amino acids. V lost 9 bases and J lost 1; bases outside the gene matches: 6.

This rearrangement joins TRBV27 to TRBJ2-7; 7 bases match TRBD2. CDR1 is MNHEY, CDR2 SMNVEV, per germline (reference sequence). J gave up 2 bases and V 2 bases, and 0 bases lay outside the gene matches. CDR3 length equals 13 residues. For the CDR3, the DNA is TGTGCCAGCAGTTTAACTAGCGCCTACGAGCAGTACTTC. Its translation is CASSLTSAYEQYF.

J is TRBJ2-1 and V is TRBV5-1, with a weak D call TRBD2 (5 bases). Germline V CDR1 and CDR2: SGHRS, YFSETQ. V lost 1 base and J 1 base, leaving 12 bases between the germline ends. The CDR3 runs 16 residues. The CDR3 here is CASSLWARESYNEQFF. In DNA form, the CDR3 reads TGCGCCAGCAGCTTGTGGGCTAGGGAGTCCTACAATGAGCAGTTCTTC.

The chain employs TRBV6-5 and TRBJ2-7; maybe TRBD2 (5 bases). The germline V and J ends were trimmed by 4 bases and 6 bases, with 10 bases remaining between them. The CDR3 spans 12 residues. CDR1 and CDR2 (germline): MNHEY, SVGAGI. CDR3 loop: CASSSYAGEQYF. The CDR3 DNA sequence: TGTGCCAGCAGTTCCTATGCGGGCGAGCAGTACTTC.

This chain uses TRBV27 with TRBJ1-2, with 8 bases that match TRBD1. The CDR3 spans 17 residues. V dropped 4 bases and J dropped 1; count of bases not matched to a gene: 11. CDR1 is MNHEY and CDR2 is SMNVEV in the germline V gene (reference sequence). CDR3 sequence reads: CASSSGTGSPFNYGYTF. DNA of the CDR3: TGTGCCAGCAGTTCCGGGACAGGCTCCCCATTTAACTATGGCTACACCTTC.

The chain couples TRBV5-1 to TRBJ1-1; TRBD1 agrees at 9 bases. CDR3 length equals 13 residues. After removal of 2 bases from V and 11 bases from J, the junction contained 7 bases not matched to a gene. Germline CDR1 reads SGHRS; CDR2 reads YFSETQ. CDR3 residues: CASSLSTGGRAFF. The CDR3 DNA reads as TGCGCCAGCAGCTTATCGACAGGGGGGCGTGCTTTCTTT.

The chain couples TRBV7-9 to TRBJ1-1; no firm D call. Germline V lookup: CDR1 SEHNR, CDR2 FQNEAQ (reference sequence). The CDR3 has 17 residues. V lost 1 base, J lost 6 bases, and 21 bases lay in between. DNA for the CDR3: TGTGCCAGCAGCTTAGTACAACTCAGCCGAGAGGGCGCTGAAGCTTTCTTT. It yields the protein CASSLVQLSREGAEAFF.

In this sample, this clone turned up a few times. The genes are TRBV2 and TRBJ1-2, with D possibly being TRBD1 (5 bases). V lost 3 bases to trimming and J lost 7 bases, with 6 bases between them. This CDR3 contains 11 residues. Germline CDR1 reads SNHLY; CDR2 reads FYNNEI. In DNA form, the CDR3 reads TGTGCCAGCAGTGATGACAGTGGCTACACCTTC. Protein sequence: CASSDDSGYTF.

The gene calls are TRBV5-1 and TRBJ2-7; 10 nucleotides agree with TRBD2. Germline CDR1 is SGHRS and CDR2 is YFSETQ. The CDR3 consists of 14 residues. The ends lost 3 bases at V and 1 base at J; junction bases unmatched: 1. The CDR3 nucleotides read TGCGCCAGCAGCTCTAGCGGGAGTTCCTACGAGCAGTACTTC. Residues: CASSSSGSSYEQYF.

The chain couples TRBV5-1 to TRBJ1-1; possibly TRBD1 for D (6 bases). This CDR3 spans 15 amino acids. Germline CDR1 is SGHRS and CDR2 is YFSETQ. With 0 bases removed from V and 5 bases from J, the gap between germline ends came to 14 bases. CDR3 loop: CASSLAIRGVTEAFF. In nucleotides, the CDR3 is TGCGCCAGCAGCTTGGCCATCAGGGGCGTTACTGAAGCTTTCTTT.